What follows are 30 T cell receptor beta chains derived from one specimen sequenced in a study of beta chain features in type 1 diabetes. Expressed TCRB transcripts got sequenced, as all isolated RNA was reverse transcribed. Sequencing was performed with immunoSEQ multiplex PCR; in TCRdb, only in-frame clones are kept and a portion is missing. The table shows 350,000 or so clones, with 15% to 20% occurring only once. Sample: naive CD4+ T cells from blood. The receptors derive from a woman aged 18-30 years in good health.

This rearrangement joins TRBV18 to TRBJ1-4; TRBD1 agrees at 7 bases. Looked up from germline, CDR1 is KGHSH and CDR2 is LQKENI. The length of the CDR3 is 13 residues. With 6 bases clipped from V and 10 bases from J, the junction kept 8 bases outside the gene matches. The DNA for the CDR3 is TGTGCCAGCTCGCCTGGACAGGACGCAAAACTGTTTTTT. This encodes CASSPGQDAKLFF.

There are a few counts of this clone. The rearrangement links TRBV7-3 to TRBJ2-4, with D tentatively TRBD1 (5 bases). CDR3 length: 13 residues. Trimming cost V 6 bases and J 7 bases, with 13 bases left between them. Germline V gene sequence: CDR1 SGHTA, CDR2 FQGTGA. The DNA for the CDR3 is TGTGCCAGCAGTCAAGGGGCAGGGAACATTCAGTACTTC. It encodes CASSQGAGNIQYF.

This clone has more than one count but fewer than ten. The rearrangement joins TRBV18 to TRBJ1-2; TRBD1 might be the D (5 bases). V lost 5 bases to trimming and J lost 7 bases, with 23 bases between them. The germline gives CDR1 KGHSH, CDR2 LQKENI. The CDR3 extends over 16 amino acids. The CDR3 here is CASSSGGVQGEAGYTF. The CDR3 nucleotides read TGTGCCAGCTCATCTGGAGGGGTCCAAGGCGAGGCTGGCTACACCTTC.

The V gene is TRBV9, the J gene TRBJ1-2; TRBD1 aligns across 8 bases. The germline V gene encodes CDR1 SGDLS and CDR2 YYNGEE. The CDR3 runs to 14 residues. Losses at the gene ends were 0 bases for V and 7 bases for J; bases not matched to a gene: 5. The CDR3 reads CASSVDRGISGYTF. The CDR3 DNA is TGTGCCAGCAGCGTAGACAGGGGGATAAGTGGCTACACCTTC.

This clone was counted only a few times. The rearrangement joins TRBV30 to TRBJ2-6; no clear D gene. The CDR3 is 15 residues long. In germline, CDR1 is GTSNPN, CDR2 SVGIG (reference sequence). The V and J ends lost 4 bases and 0 bases respectively, with 10 bases between them. The CDR3 protein is CAWISWFSGANVLTF. DNA of the CDR3: TGTGCCTGGATCAGTTGGTTCTCTGGGGCCAACGTCCTGACTTTC. The variable domain in full, with the rest retrieved from reference TRBV30 and TRBJ2-6, is SQTIHQWPATLVQPVGSPLSLECTVEGTSNPNLYWYRQAAGRGLQLLFYSVGIGQISSEVPQNLSASRPQDRQFILSSKKLLLSDSGFYLCAWISWFSGANVLTFGAGSRLTVL.

The chain is built from TRBV4-3 and TRBJ2-1; TRBD1 might be the D (5 bases). Trimming left V 3 bases short and J 9 bases short, with 9 bases between. CDR1 is LGHNA, CDR2 YSLEER, per germline. The length of the CDR3 is 12 residues. The CDR3 DNA reads as TGCGCCAGCAGCCAGACAGCCGGTGAGCAGTTCTTC. This sequence encodes CASSQTAGEQFF.

This clone came up a few times. The chain combines TRBV29-1 with TRBJ2-3; 10 bases map to TRBD1. CDR1 SQVTM and CDR2 ANQGSEA come from the germline V gene. This CDR3 has 14 amino acids. With 0 bases clipped from V and 6 bases from J, the junction kept 3 bases outside the gene matches. CDR3 DNA: TGCAGCGTTGAAGATCAGGGACAGGGGGATACGCAGTATTTT. This encodes CSVEDQGQGDTQYF.

This clone was seen only a few times. The chain is built from TRBV5-1 and TRBJ2-7; no clear D gene. Germline CDR1 reads SGHRS; CDR2 reads YFSETQ. V lost 3 bases, J lost 3 bases, and 10 bases lay in between. The CDR3 has 13 amino acids. DNA for the CDR3: TGCGCCAGCAGCTATGCGGAGTACTACGAGCAGTACTTC. It is translated as CASSYAEYYEQYF.

This clone came up a few times. The chain recombines TRBV30 with TRBJ1-2, with 8 bases that match TRBD1. Germline loops: CDR1 GTSNPN, CDR2 SVGIG (reference sequence). The CDR3 runs to 13 residues. The J segment lost 3 bases and the V segment lost 4 bases, leaving 4 bases of the junction unmatched. The CDR3 loop is CAWNRGNYYGYTF. The CDR3, as DNA: TGTGCCTGGAACAGGGGGAACTACTATGGCTACACCTTC.

The rearrangement links TRBV7-2 to TRBJ1-1; TRBD1 aligns across 9 bases. The CDR3 loop spans 16 amino acids. V shed 4 bases, J shed 0 bases, and the junction held 6 bases outside the gene matches. Germline V gene sequence: CDR1 SGHTA, CDR2 FQGNSA. The CDR3 here is CASSSLRTGVNTEAFF. Written as DNA, the CDR3 is TGTGCCAGCAGCTCTCTCAGGACAGGGGTGAACACTGAAGCTTTCTTT.

In its sample, this clone was seen a few times. The chain combines TRBV18 with TRBJ2-6; a possible D gene is TRBD1 (5 bases). The CDR3 is made up of 16 amino acids. Looked up from germline, CDR1 is KGHSH and CDR2 is LQKENI. Trimming left V 2 bases short and J 2 bases short, with 10 bases between. The CDR3 nucleotides are TGTGCCAGCTCACCATATGAAGGGGCTGGGGCCAACGTCCTGACTTTC. Translated: CASSPYEGAGANVLTF.

V and J are TRBV14 and TRBJ2-7; possibly TRBD1 for D (5 bases). The germline gives CDR1 SGHDN, CDR2 FVKESK. Trimming took 0 bases from V and 6 from J, leaving 9 bases between them. The CDR3 is 13 residues long. DNA for the CDR3: TGTGCCAGCAGCCAAGATGCAGGGCGCGAGCAGTACTTC. It codes for CASSQDAGREQYF.

The CDR3 here is CAWDSGRVSGTTDTQYF. CDR3 sequence (DNA): TGTGCCTGGGACTCAGGCAGGGTAAGCGGGACCACAGATACGCAGTATTTT. This rearrangement joins TRBV30 to TRBJ2-3; 7 bases line up with TRBD2. V was pared by 5 bases and J by 2 bases, with 16 bases of the junction left unmatched. Germline loops: CDR1 GTSNPN, CDR2 SVGIG (reference sequence). This CDR3 has 17 residues.

The gene calls are TRBV5-1 and TRBJ1-2; the D is unclear. Germline loops: CDR1 SGHRS, CDR2 YFSETQ. CDR3 length equals 16 residues. Trimming stripped 4 bases from V and 2 bases from J, with 18 bases between. CDR3: CASSPPYSRQNYGYTF. Written as DNA, the CDR3 is TGCGCCAGCAGCCCACCTTACAGCAGGCAAAACTATGGCTACACCTTC.

CDR3 sequence reads: CASKAGGPYNEQFF. Here the CDR3 DNA reads TGTGCCAGCAAAGCGGGAGGGCCCTACAATGAGCAGTTCTTC. The chain couples TRBV28 to TRBJ2-1; TRBD2 agrees at 10 bases. This CDR3 has 14 amino acids. V gave up 7 bases and J gave up 2 bases; unmatched junction bases: 2. The germline V gene has CDR1 MDHEN and CDR2 SYDVKM. Supplemented by reference TRBV28 and TRBJ2-1, the full variable domain reads DVKVTQSSRYLVKRTGEKVFLECVQDMDHENMFWYRQDPGLGLRLIYFSYDVKMKEKGDIPEGYSVSREKKERFSLILESASTNQTSMYLCASKAGGPYNEQFFGPGTRLTVL.

This clone was seen only a few times. The CDR3 DNA is TGTGCCAGTACCCTCCCGGGGACTAGCCCCAATGAGCAGTTCTTC. Translated: CASTLPGTSPNEQFF. The J gene is TRBJ2-1, the V gene TRBV19; TRBD2 matches 9 bases. The CDR3 contains 15 residues. J lost 6 bases, V lost 7 bases, and 10 bases had no gene match. CDR1 is LNHDA and CDR2 is SQIVND in the germline V gene (reference sequence).

This clone was found a few times. The chain carries TRBV11-2 and TRBJ2-1, with TRBD1 matching 9 bases. There are 16 residues in the CDR3. Germline-derived CDR1 and CDR2 are SGHAT and FQNNGV. Trimming cost V 3 bases and J 6 bases; bases outside gene matches: 9. CDR3 sequence reads: CASSFPGQGSTNEQFF. The CDR3, as DNA: TGTGCCAGCAGCTTTCCGGGACAGGGTAGTACCAATGAGCAGTTCTTC.

This chain links TRBV7-3 with TRBJ2-1, with a tentative D call TRBD1 (6 bases). V dropped 5 bases and J dropped 7 bases, with 9 bases sitting between them. Looked up from germline, CDR1 is SGHTA and CDR2 is FQGTGA. The CDR3 is made up of 12 amino acids. The CDR3 sequence is CASSAQGNEQFF. The CDR3 nucleotides read TGTGCCAGCAGCGCTCAGGGGAATGAGCAGTTCTTC. Supplemented by reference TRBV7-3 and TRBJ2-1, the full variable domain reads GAGVSQTPSNKVTEKGKYVELRCDPISGHTALYWYRQSLGQGPEFLIYFQGTGAADDSGLPNDRFFAVRPEGSVSTLKIQRTERGDSAVYLCASSAQGNEQFFGPGTRLTVL.

About this clone itself: Other DNA sequences in this specimen translate into the identical CDR3. This chain joins TRBV5-1 and TRBJ1-1; 8 bases align to TRBD1. Germline trimming cut 4 bases from V and 8 bases from J; bases unmatched to any gene: 7. The CDR3 sequence is 13 residues long. Per the germline V gene, CDR1 is SGHRS and CDR2 is YFSETQ. The CDR3 DNA sequence: TGCGCCAGCAGCCCAGACAGGGGAACCGAAGCTTTCTTT. Translation gives CASSPDRGTEAFF.

This chain connects TRBV29-1 to TRBJ1-1; 8 nucleotides align to TRBD1. The V and J ends lost 7 bases and 2 bases, in that order; junction bases with no gene match: 6. The CDR3 has 13 residues. Germline CDR1 and CDR2: SQVTM and ANQGSEA. The CDR3 loop is CSAGQGYNTEAFF. Here the CDR3 DNA reads TGCAGCGCAGGACAGGGATACAACACTGAAGCTTTCTTT.

In this sample, this clone turned up a few times. The V gene is TRBV7-2, the J gene TRBJ1-4, with D uncertain. The germline V and J ends were trimmed by 1 base and 5 bases, with 8 bases remaining between them. This CDR3 region has 14 residues. Germline-derived CDR1 and CDR2 are SGHTA and FQGNSA. The chain's CDR3 is CASSLGGQNEKLFF. CDR3 bases: TGTGCCAGCAGCTTAGGCGGCCAGAATGAAAAACTGTTTTTT.

As regards this clone: At one end, the junction sequence differs from germline, possibly due to a read error. The rearrangement uses TRBV30 and TRBJ2-7; the match to TRBD1 covers 11 bases. CDR1 and CDR2 (germline): GTSNPN, SVGIG (reference sequence). This CDR3 region has 13 residues. The CDR3 nucleotides read TGTGCCCGGAGGGACAGGGGGACCTACGAGCAGTACTTC. Translation gives CARRDRGTYEQYF.

V is TRBV29-1 and J is TRBJ2-7, with D maybe TRBD1 (7 bases). Per the germline V gene, CDR1 is SQVTM and CDR2 is ANQGSEA. V shed 6 bases and J shed 3 bases, with 18 bases lying between them. The CDR3 contains 14 residues. The CDR3 loop reads CSVRPGRGDYEQYF. In nucleotides, the CDR3 is TGCAGCGTGCGCCCGGGCAGGGGGGACTACGAGCAGTACTTC.

This clone was seen more than once but under ten times. The chain has TRBV5-1 and TRBJ1-4, with D tentatively TRBD1 (6 bases). The CDR3 has 13 residues. Germline V gene lookup returns CDR1 SGHRS and CDR2 YFSETQ. The V end lost 3 bases, the J end lost 8 bases, and 11 bases lay between the germline ends. CDR3: CASSSGQKEKLFF. Here the CDR3 DNA reads TGCGCCAGCAGCTCCGGACAGAAGGAAAAACTGTTTTTT.

In this sample, this clone turned up a few times. The chain uses TRBV7-2 and TRBJ2-7, with 8 bases that match TRBD2. Germline CDR1 is SGHTA and CDR2 is FQGNSA. The CDR3 loop spans 15 amino acids. The trim removed 3 bases at V and 4 bases at J, leaving 8 bases unmatched. For the CDR3, the DNA is TGTGCCAGCAGCTTCTACGCGGGAGGATTGTACGAGCAGTACTTC. Protein sequence: CASSFYAGGLYEQYF.

The chain links TRBV29-1 to TRBJ1-1; weak D call: TRBD1 (5 bases). CDR1 SQVTM and CDR2 ANQGSEA come from the germline V gene. The CDR3 covers 14 residues. Trimming cost V 5 bases and J 4 bases, with 17 bases left between them. CDR3 amino acids: CSVKLSGLGTEAFF. The CDR3 coding sequence is TGCAGCGTTAAGTTGTCAGGGTTGGGCACTGAAGCTTTCTTT.

The V and J genes are TRBV29-1 and TRBJ2-7; weak D call: TRBD1 (6 bases). V was shortened by 4 bases and J by 3 bases, with 10 bases between the two germline ends. The V gene's germline CDR1 is SQVTM and CDR2 ANQGSEA. This CDR3 has 12 amino acids. The CDR3 protein is CSVVARGYEQYF. In DNA, the CDR3 is TGCAGCGTTGTTGCCAGGGGCTACGAGCAGTACTTC.

The chain uses TRBV19 and TRBJ2-7; 11 bases agree with TRBD1. The CDR3 covers 15 residues. Germline V gene lookup returns CDR1 LNHDA and CDR2 SQIVND (reference sequence). Trimming removed 2 bases from V and 4 bases from J; junction bases left unmatched: 4. CDR3 nucleotide sequence: TGTGCCAGTAGTATAACAGGACAGGGGGCATACGAGCAGTACTTC. It yields the protein CASSITGQGAYEQYF.

This clone was found a few times. The J gene is TRBJ1-5, the V gene TRBV18, with 9 bases identical to TRBD1. V lost 6 bases to trimming and J lost 3 bases; unmatched junction nucleotides: 9. CDR3 size: 16 residues. CDR1 is KGHSH, CDR2 LQKENI, per germline. For the CDR3, the DNA is TGTGCCAGCTCCTCCGGGACAGGGCAAATCAATCAGCCCCAGCATTTT. Amino acids: CASSSGTGQINQPQHF.

This clone was seen only a few times. This chain links TRBV5-1 with TRBJ2-3; unclear D gene. This CDR3 comprises 13 residues. V was cut by 7 bases and J by 3 bases, with 12 bases left in between. CDR1 and CDR2 from the germline V gene are SGHRS and YFSETQ. CDR3: CASSKALTDTQYF. In DNA, the CDR3 is TGCGCCAGCTCTAAAGCGCTAACAGATACGCAGTATTTT.